The clone carrying this T cell receptor (beta chain) has at least ten counts. This record comes from a study of T cells after yellow fever vaccination. Each CDR3 protein is one row after TCRdb ran MiXCR on the 5' RACE reads. The sample shows more than 300,000 distinct CDR3 sequences, approximately 11% of them seen only once. With V trimmed by 4 bases and J by 5 bases, 12 bases remained unmatched. The CDR3 has 16 residues. Germline V gives CDR1 SGHAT, CDR2 FQNNGV. Sequencing used CD4+ T cells sorted from PBMCs, obtained 45 days after the yellow fever booster vaccination. This sequence joins TRBV11-2 and TRBJ2-5, with TRBD2 matching over 8 bases. The TCR sequence derives from a man between 18 and 35 years old who received the YFV17D yellow fever vaccine. The CDR3 loop reads CASSSVYGTSVETQYF. The CDR3 bases are TGTGCCAGCAGCTCGGTTTACGGGACTAGTGTGGAGACCCAGTACTTC.